Listed here are 4 T cell receptor beta chains from one sample, sequenced in a study of OX40 agonist ivuxolimab in advanced cancers. This table comes from immunoSEQ multiplex PCR, and its TCRdb copy is limited to in-frame clones, with some not included. The table has 20,000 to 25,000 clones, about 86% seen once. The sequencing used CD4+ or CD8+ T cells sorted from blood, collected in a trial of the OX40 agonist ivuxolimab. The source of these receptors is an adult with an advanced solid tumor such as melanoma, head and neck, liver or kidney cancer.

The rearrangement joins TRBV9 to TRBJ2-3; D ambiguous. This CDR3 is built from 12 residues. Germline CDR1 and CDR2: SGDLS and YYNGEE. V dropped 4 bases and J dropped 4 bases, with 7 bases sitting between them. CDR3 region: CASSLVPDTQYF. The CDR3 coding sequence is TGTGCCAGCAGCTTAGTCCCAGATACGCAGTATTTT.

The V gene is TRBV7-8, the J gene TRBJ2-7; D gene ambiguous. Trimming left V 0 bases short and J 3 bases short, with 9 bases between. CDR1 is SGHVS, CDR2 FQNEAQ, per germline. The CDR3 is made up of 14 amino acids. The chain's CDR3 is CASSLAHRDYEQYF. DNA of the CDR3: TGTGCCAGCAGCTTAGCCCATAGAGACTACGAGCAGTACTTC.

V and J are TRBV18 and TRBJ2-7; TRBD2 is a possible D gene (5 bases). Deletions cut 2 bases from V and 5 bases from J, with 13 bases between. There are 14 residues in the CDR3. The germline CDR1 and CDR2 sequences are KGHSH and LQKENI. CDR3 bases: TGTGCCAGCTCACCAGACTACGGGGTACACGAGCAGTACTTC. It yields the protein CASSPDYGVHEQYF.

The genes are TRBV5-4 and TRBJ2-7; 8 nucleotides agree with TRBD1. CDR1 is SGHNT and CDR2 is YYREEE in the germline V gene (reference sequence). CDR3 length: 15 residues. Unmatched junction bases numbered 4, after V lost 1 base and J lost 1 base. Here the CDR3 DNA reads TGTGCCAGCAGCTTGCGACAGGGGATATCCTACGAGCAGTACTTC. It codes for CASSLRQGISYEQYF.